The clone carrying this T cell receptor beta chain was seen ten or more times. Its specificity is unknown. These data belong to a study of CD8 T cells in ankylosing spondylitis. Study observations and caveats: Significant enrichment of disease-linked clones was reportedly seen in matched ankylosing spondylitis synovial fluid. Prior literature has documented some motif variants in synovial fluid and blood from reactive arthritis.

Using quantitative 5'-RACE with molecular barcodes, the authors made TCR beta libraries. TCRdb re-derived calls from the 5' RACE reads in MiXCR, one entry per CDR3 protein. Found here are 150,000 to 200,000 distinct CDR3 sequences, 11% of them singletons; the top ten hold roughly 29%. The CDR3 spans 16 residues. Per germline, CDR1 SNHLY and CDR2 FYNNEI. The V segment lost 4 bases and the J segment 2 bases; nucleotides outside the gene matches: 5. Sequenced: blood, either unsorted or a sorted T cell fraction (not recorded which). The sequence derives from a male donor with ankylosing spondylitis or in good health (not recorded which). The chain joins TRBV2 to TRBJ2-1; 10 bases fit TRBD2. The CDR3 DNA reads as TGTGCCAGCAGTGGCGGGACTAGCGTCCCCTACAATGAGCAGTTCTTC. This translates into CASSGGTSVPYNEQFF.